The clone carrying this T cell receptor beta chain was detected only a few times. Germline CDR1 MNHEY, CDR2 SVGEGT. Trimming took off 4 bases at V and 7 bases at J, with 13 bases between the two ends. The CDR3 runs 13 residues. This specimen belongs to a study of blood T cell repertoires in COVID-19. Study context: The cDNA or gDNA used as material had been derived from T cells, B-cell-depleted T cells, or PBMCs.

Assay used: immunoSEQ multiplex PCR; TCRdb lists only in-frame clones, some missing. This table holds 200,000 to 250,000 clones, roughly 85% found once. Sequenced: peripheral blood. This sequence originates from a woman aged 65 to 85 with COVID-19, enrolled during active disease. This sequence joins TRBV6-2 or TRBV6-3 and TRBJ1-2; D uncertain. DNA of the CDR3: TGTGCCAGCAGTTCCACACTCGGAGTTGGCTACACCTTC. It specifies CASSSTLGVGYTF.